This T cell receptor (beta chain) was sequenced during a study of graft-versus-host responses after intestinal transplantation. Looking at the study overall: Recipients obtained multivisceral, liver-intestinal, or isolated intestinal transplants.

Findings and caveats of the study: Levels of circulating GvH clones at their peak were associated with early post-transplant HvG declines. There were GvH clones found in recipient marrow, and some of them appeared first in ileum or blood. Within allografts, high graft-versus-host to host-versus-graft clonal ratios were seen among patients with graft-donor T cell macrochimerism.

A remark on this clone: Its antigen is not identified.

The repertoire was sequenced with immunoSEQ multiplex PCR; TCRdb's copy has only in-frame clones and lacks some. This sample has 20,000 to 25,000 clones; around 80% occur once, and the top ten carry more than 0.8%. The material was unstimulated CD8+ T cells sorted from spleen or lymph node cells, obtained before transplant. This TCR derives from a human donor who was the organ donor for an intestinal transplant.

As DNA, the CDR3 is TGTGCCAGCAGCCCTATCGGTGGGCCCTCGGGCTACACCTTC. Amino acid sequence: CASSPIGGPSGYTF. V and J are TRBV7-9 and TRBJ1-2; D is unresolved. This CDR3 comprises 14 residues. V lost 5 bases and J 8 bases, leaving 18 bases between the germline ends. CDR1 SEHNR and CDR2 FQNEAQ come from the germline V gene (reference sequence).